This TCR beta chain is from a study of OX40 agonist ivuxolimab in advanced cancers. As for the study in general: An anti-OX40 (CD134) antibody with agonistic activity, ivuxolimab, was administered to patients. All patients had ivuxolimab intravenously every 2 weeks at 0.01 to 10 mg/kg. A diagnosis of hepatocellular carcinoma, melanoma, renal cell or head and neck cancer was present in dose-escalation patients.

Findings of the study overall: Mean expanded clone counts were higher in CD8+ than CD4+ T cells.

Notes on this clone: The antigen is unknown.

Germline V gives CDR1 MGHDK, CDR2 SYGVNS. V shed 0 bases, J shed 2 bases, and the junction held 4 bases outside the gene matches. The length of the CDR3 is 15 residues. This table comes from immunoSEQ multiplex PCR, and its TCRdb copy is limited to in-frame clones, with some not included. The repertoire includes 90,000 or so clones, about 88% of them detected once, and 0.33% sits in the top ten. This chain links TRBV25-1 with TRBJ2-7, with TRBD1 matching over 7 bases. This receptor was identified in an adult with an advanced solid tumor such as melanoma, head and neck, liver or kidney cancer. The material sequenced was CD4+ or CD8+ T cells sorted from blood, taken in a trial of the OX40 agonist ivuxolimab. CDR3 coding DNA: TGTGCCAGCAGTGAATACCGGGACAGAGCCTACGAGCAGTACTTC. Translated: CASSEYRDRAYEQYF.